The source of this T cell receptor (beta chain) is a study of OX40 agonist ivuxolimab in advanced cancers. Study-wide findings and caveats: Expanded clones belonging to CD8+ T cells outnumbered, on average, those of CD4+. Low normalized T-cell clonal expansion also characterized some of the nonresponders.

This CDR3 has 16 residues. V dropped 4 bases and J dropped 2 bases, with 19 bases sitting between them. Germline V lookup: CDR1 SQVTM, CDR2 ANQGSEA. Sequencing was performed with immunoSEQ multiplex PCR; in TCRdb, only in-frame clones are kept and a portion is missing. This sample carries about 67,000 clones, 80% to 90% of them seen once, and the ten largest clones take around 2%. About this clone itself: Its antigen is not identified. Other DNA sequences in the same sample also yield this CDR3.

The genes are TRBV29-1 and TRBJ2-3, with D perhaps given as TRBD1 or TRBD2 (5 bases each). This sequence was found in an adult with an advanced solid tumor such as melanoma, head and neck, liver or kidney cancer. The material was CD4+ or CD8+ T cells sorted from blood, obtained in a trial of the OX40 agonist ivuxolimab. CDR3 nucleotides: TGCAGCGTTGGAGGGGTCCGGCGGCGGCCCACAGATACGCAGTATTTT. It codes for CSVGGVRRRPTDTQYF.